This TCR beta chain was retrieved from a study of response to subunit inactivated influenza vaccine. With respect to this clonotype: Antigen: not known.

TCRdb re-called the RT-PCR reads through MiXCR, storing one row per CDR3 protein. The sample lists about 650,000 distinct CDR3 sequences; approximately 14% were seen once. Study-wide findings and caveats: Authors suggested seasonal influenza vaccinations each recruit few new T cells.

The germline V and J ends were trimmed by 7 bases and 8 bases, with 27 bases remaining between them. Germline lookup yields CDR1 MNHEY and CDR2 SVGEGT. The CDR3 is 17 amino acids. This specimen consisted of PBMCs from blood, obtained less than 15 days before vaccination. The chain is built from TRBV6-2 or TRBV6-3 and TRBJ2-1, with D perhaps TRBD2 (7 bases). The source is a man aged 50 to 59 who received an inactivated influenza vaccine. The CDR3 DNA follows: TGTGCCAGCACGCTACTAGCCGGGGGCGGGAGAAACGATGAGCAGTTCTTC. As protein: CASTLLAGGGRNDEQFF.